This is a list of T cell receptor beta chains from one sample in a study of cytomegalovirus exposure and HLA in healthy donors. Method: immunoSEQ multiplex PCR; TCRdb's copy keeps in-frame clones and lacks some. The data show about 130,000 clones, roughly 75% seen once. What was sequenced was PBMCs. The origin of the receptors is a woman in her forties or fifties in good health and CMV-seronegative. Each CDR3 is given with its conserved first and last residue. Each record gives: D gene, J gene, V gene, clone size, CDR3 protein, CDR3 DNA. A D gene is named only where the DNA matches it firmly. Only some rows state a clone size, as once, few, many or a class for expanded clones.

TRBD1	TRBJ1-4	TRBV19	-	CASRDRNEKLFF	TGTGCCAGCCGGGACAGGAATGAAAAACTGTTTTTT
-	TRBJ2-6	TRBV6-6	-	CASTQEGLGANVLTF	TGTGCCAGCACCCAGGAGGGGCTGGGGGCCAACGTCCTGACTTTC
-	TRBJ1-5	TRBV28	-	CASTQGQPQHF	TGTGCCAGCACTCAGGGTCAGCCCCAGCATTTT
TRBD2	TRBJ2-7	TRBV29-1	few	CSGGLAEGYEQYF	TGCAGCGGGGGACTAGCGGAAGGGTACGAGCAGTACTTC
TRBD2	TRBJ2-7	TRBV2	-	CASRELADEQYF	TGTGCCAGCAGGGAACTAGCGGACGAGCAGTACTTC
-	TRBJ2-1	TRBV14	few	CASSLIDPQLDEQFF	TGTGCCAGCAGCCTAATAGATCCCCAACTAGATGAGCAGTTCTTC
TRBD1	TRBJ1-5	TRBV7-9	once	CASSPGQGGSGNQPQHF	TGTGCCAGCAGCCCAGGACAGGGAGGGTCAGGCAATCAGCCCCAGCATTTT
TRBD2	TRBJ2-7	TRBV7-2	-	CASSLSGRSSEQYF	TGTGCCAGCAGCTTAAGCGGGAGGTCGTCCGAGCAGTACTTC
TRBD2	TRBJ2-1	TRBV9	-	CASSVSGTSHNEQFF	TGTGCCAGCAGCGTATCGGGGACTAGTCACAATGAGCAGTTCTTC
-	TRBJ2-1	TRBV7-6	-	CASSESGNNEQFF	TGTGCCAGCAGTGAGTCGGGGAACAATGAGCAGTTCTTC
-	TRBJ2-1	TRBV27	-	CASSLQTGGEQFF	TGTGCCAGCAGTTTACAAACCGGGGGTGAGCAGTTCTTC
TRBD1	TRBJ1-4	TRBV6-1	-	CASSAPGQFNEKLFF	TGTGCCAGCAGTGCTCCGGGACAGTTCAATGAAAAACTGTTTTTT
-	TRBJ1-2	TRBV5-8	-	CASSRGSPYGYTF	TGTGCCAGCAGCCGGGGGTCCCCATATGGCTACACCTTC
-	TRBJ2-2	TRBV27	-	CASNSDTGELFF	TGTGCCAGCAATTCGGACACCGGGGAGCTGTTTTTT
-	TRBJ2-7	TRBV2	-	CASSEAPGWGQTYEQYF	TGTGCCAGCAGTGAAGCGCCTGGGTGGGGGCAGACCTACGAGCAGTACTTC
TRBD1	TRBJ1-2	TRBV30	-	CAWSVAGTGDGYTF	TGTGCCTGGAGCGTGGCCGGGACAGGGGACGGCTACACCTTC
-	TRBJ1-1	TRBV28	-	CASSLVRGAAFF	TGTGCCAGCAGTTTGGTAAGGGGCGCAGCTTTCTTT
TRBD2	TRBJ2-7	TRBV7-2	-	CASSLPTSSGEQYF	TGTGCCAGCAGCTTACCGACTAGCTCGGGCGAGCAGTACTTC
-	TRBJ1-2	TRBV6-6	-	CASNPGGYGYTF	TGTGCCAGCAACCCGGGTGGCTATGGCTACACCTTC
TRBD1	TRBJ1-1	TRBV6-5	-	CASRSPGQGYTEAFF	TGTGCCAGCAGATCTCCGGGACAGGGCTACACTGAAGCTTTCTTT
-	TRBJ2-1	TRBV7-3	few	CASSLQSGIYNEQFF	TGTGCCAGCAGCTTACAGTCAGGGATCTACAATGAGCAGTTCTTC
TRBD2	TRBJ2-2	TRBV18	few	CASSPPSGGSNLRELFF	TGTGCCAGCTCACCACCGTCCGGGGGGTCGAACCTCAGGGAGCTGTTTTTT
TRBD2	TRBJ2-2	TRBV7-2	-	CASSLDGLSGRAGGELFF	TGTGCCAGCAGCTTAGACGGCCTTAGCGGGAGGGCGGGCGGGGAGCTGTTTTTT
TRBD2	TRBJ2-1	TRBV30	-	CAYGWIAGFEQFF	TGTGCTTACGGGTGGATAGCGGGATTTGAGCAGTTCTTC
TRBD1	TRBJ1-1	TRBV13	-	CASSLTGGTEAFF	TGTGCCAGCAGCCTGACAGGGGGCACTGAAGCTTTCTTT
-	TRBJ1-5	TRBV7-9	-	CASSVAGDQPQHF	TGTGCCAGCAGCGTAGCAGGAGATCAGCCCCAGCATTTT
-	TRBJ1-2	TRBV6-6	few	CASSEGSGYTF	TGTGCCAGCAGTGAGGGAAGCGGCTACACCTTC
TRBD2	TRBJ2-7	TRBV28	-	CASSPKWVAGGYEQYF	TGTGCCAGCAGTCCCAAGTGGGTAGCGGGAGGGTACGAGCAGTACTTC
-	TRBJ2-3	TRBV29-1	-	CSVGFTLAADTQYF	TGCAGCGTTGGCTTCACACTAGCTGCAGATACGCAGTATTTT
-	TRBJ1-6	TRBV30	-	CAWSVRGDSPLHF	TGTGCCTGGAGTGTACGGGGGGATTCACCCCTCCACTTT
-	TRBJ1-2	TRBV2	once	CASSGGEVYGYTF	TGTGCCAGCAGTGGAGGGGAGGTCTATGGCTACACCTTC
TRBD1	TRBJ2-5	TRBV7-2	-	CASSGQVVGETQYF	TGTGCCAGCAGCGGACAGGTGGTTGGGGAGACCCAGTACTTC
-	TRBJ2-6	TRBV7-2	once	CASSPTGYRSGANVLTF	TGTGCCAGCAGCCCCACAGGATACCGCTCTGGGGCCAACGTCCTGACTTTC
TRBD1	TRBJ2-4	TRBV10-2	-	CASSESGGQRNIQYF	TGCGCCAGCAGTGAGTCAGGGGGACAGAGAAACATTCAGTACTTC
TRBD1	TRBJ2-7	TRBV4-1	-	CASRSFRDRGDEQYF	TGCGCCAGCAGGAGTTTCCGGGACAGGGGAGACGAGCAGTACTTC
-	TRBJ2-2	TRBV7-2	once	CASSLSNRELFF	TGTGCCAGCAGCCTTAGTAACCGGGAGCTGTTTTTT
TRBD2	TRBJ2-7	TRBV4-3	-	CASSQDLASGSSYEQYF	TGCGCCAGCAGCCAAGATCTTGCTAGCGGAAGCTCCTACGAGCAGTACTTC
-	TRBJ2-1	TRBV7-2	-	CASSLTEGDEQFF	TGTGCCAGCAGCCTAACCGAGGGTGATGAGCAGTTCTTC
-	TRBJ1-5	TRBV7-9	-	CSSSLAGAGSRQPQHF	TGTTCCAGCAGCTTAGCAGGTGCGGGAAGTAGACAGCCCCAGCATTTT
-	TRBJ2-5	TRBV4-3	-	CASSQEGQGSQETQYF	TGCGCCAGCAGCCAAGAAGGCCAGGGTTCGCAAGAGACCCAGTACTTC
-	TRBJ2-3	TRBV19	-	CASSIAGGFTDTQYF	TGTGCCAGTAGTATAGCCGGAGGTTTCACAGATACGCAGTATTTT
TRBD1	TRBJ2-1	TRBV27	-	CASGKQGSYNEQFF	TGTGCCAGCGGAAAACAGGGGTCCTACAATGAGCAGTTCTTC
-	TRBJ1-1	TRBV27	-	CASSLAGRTEAFF	TGTGCCAGCAGCTTGGCAGGGCGGACTGAAGCTTTCTTT
TRBD1	TRBJ2-5	TRBV7-2	few	CASSTPGQTFQETQYF	TGTGCCAGCAGCACGCCGGGACAGACCTTTCAAGAGACCCAGTACTTC
-	TRBJ2-5	TRBV7-2	-	CASSLDWGGEETQYF	TGTGCCAGCAGCTTAGACTGGGGCGGGGAAGAGACCCAGTACTTC
-	TRBJ2-5	TRBV7-2	-	CASSSWPLANAQETQYF	TGTGCCAGCAGCTCTTGGCCCCTAGCGAATGCCCAGGAGACCCAGTACTTC
-	TRBJ1-2	TRBV2	-	CASSEDPRQANYGYTF	TGTGCCAGCAGTGAAGACCCTCGACAGGCGAACTATGGCTACACCTTC
-	TRBJ2-7	TRBV28	-	CASSPSLTVHREQYF	TGTGCCAGCAGTCCATCTCTAACCGTCCACCGGGAGCAGTACTTC
-	TRBJ2-7	TRBV5-4	many	CASSLNLYEQYF	TGTGCCAGCAGCTTGAATCTCTACGAGCAGTACTTC
-	TRBJ2-7	TRBV28	-	CASRTPHGNEQYF	TGTGCCAGCAGAACCCCCCACGGGAACGAGCAGTACTTC
-	TRBJ2-7	TRBV28	-	CASSTPGGSSYEQYF	TGTGCCAGCAGTACCCCTGGCGGAAGCTCCTACGAGCAGTACTTC
TRBD2	TRBJ2-5	TRBV4-1	-	CASSLASGSQETQYF	TGCGCCAGCAGCCTGGCTAGCGGGTCCCAAGAGACCCAGTACTTC
TRBD1	TRBJ2-3	TRBV2	once	CAKKGTGDTQYF	TGTGCCAAAAAGGGGACAGGAGATACGCAGTATTTT